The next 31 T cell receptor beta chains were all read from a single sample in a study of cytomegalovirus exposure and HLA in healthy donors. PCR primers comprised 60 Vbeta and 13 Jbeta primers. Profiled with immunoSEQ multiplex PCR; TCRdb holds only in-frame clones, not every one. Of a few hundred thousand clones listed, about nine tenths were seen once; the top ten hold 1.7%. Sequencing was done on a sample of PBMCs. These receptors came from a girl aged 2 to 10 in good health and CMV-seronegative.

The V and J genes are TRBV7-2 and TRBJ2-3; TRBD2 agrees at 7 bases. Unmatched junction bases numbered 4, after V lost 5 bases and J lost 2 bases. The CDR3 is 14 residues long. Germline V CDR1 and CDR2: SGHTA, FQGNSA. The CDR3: CASSVWDYTDTQYF. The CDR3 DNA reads TGTGCCAGCAGCGTATGGGACTACACAGATACGCAGTATTTT. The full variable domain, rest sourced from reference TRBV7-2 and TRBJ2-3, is GAGVSQSPSNKVTEKGKDVELRCDPISGHTALYWYRQSLGQGLEFLIYFQGNSAPDKSGLPSDRFSAERTGGSVSTLTIQRTQQEDSAVYLCASSVWDYTDTQYFGPGTRLTVL.

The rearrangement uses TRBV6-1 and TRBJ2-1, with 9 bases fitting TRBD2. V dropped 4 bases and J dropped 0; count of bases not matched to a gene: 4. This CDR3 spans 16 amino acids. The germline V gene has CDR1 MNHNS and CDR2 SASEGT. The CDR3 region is CASSAPAGGSYNEQFF. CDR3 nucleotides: TGTGCCAGCAGTGCGCCAGCGGGGGGCTCCTACAATGAGCAGTTCTTC.

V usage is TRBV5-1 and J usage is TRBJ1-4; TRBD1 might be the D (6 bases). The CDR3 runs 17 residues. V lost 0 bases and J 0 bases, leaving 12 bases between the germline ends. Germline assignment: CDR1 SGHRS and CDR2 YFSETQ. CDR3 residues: CASSLGRTAATNEKLFF. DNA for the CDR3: TGCGCCAGCAGCTTGGGGAGGACAGCTGCAACTAATGAAAAACTGTTTTTT.

The CDR3 loop is CASREGASGEKLFF. The CDR3 nucleotides read TGTGCCAGCAGGGAGGGGGCCTCGGGAGAAAAACTGTTTTTT. The V gene is TRBV7-9, the J gene TRBJ1-4, with 7 bases aligning to TRBD1. CDR1 is SEHNR, CDR2 FQNEAQ, per germline (reference sequence). Losses at the gene ends were 6 bases for V and 8 bases for J; bases not matched to a gene: 9. The CDR3 is made up of 14 amino acids.

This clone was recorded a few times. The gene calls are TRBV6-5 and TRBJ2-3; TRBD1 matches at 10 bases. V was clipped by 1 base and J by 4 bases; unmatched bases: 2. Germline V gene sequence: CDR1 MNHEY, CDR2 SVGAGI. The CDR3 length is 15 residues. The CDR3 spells CASSYWGQGSDTQYF. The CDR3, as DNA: TGTGCCAGCAGTTACTGGGGACAGGGGTCAGATACGCAGTATTTT.

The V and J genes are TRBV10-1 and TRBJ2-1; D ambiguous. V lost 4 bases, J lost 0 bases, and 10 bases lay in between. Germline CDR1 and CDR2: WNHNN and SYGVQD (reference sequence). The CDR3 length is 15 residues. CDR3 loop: CASSATRNSYNEQFF. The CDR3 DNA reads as TGCGCCAGCAGTGCGACACGGAACTCCTACAATGAGCAGTTCTTC.

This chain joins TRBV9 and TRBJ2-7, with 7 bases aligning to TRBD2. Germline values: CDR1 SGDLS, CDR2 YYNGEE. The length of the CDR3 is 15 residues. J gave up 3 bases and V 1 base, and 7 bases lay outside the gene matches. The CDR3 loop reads CASSVWGGPSYEQYF. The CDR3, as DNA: TGTGCCAGCAGCGTATGGGGGGGACCGAGCTACGAGCAGTACTTC.

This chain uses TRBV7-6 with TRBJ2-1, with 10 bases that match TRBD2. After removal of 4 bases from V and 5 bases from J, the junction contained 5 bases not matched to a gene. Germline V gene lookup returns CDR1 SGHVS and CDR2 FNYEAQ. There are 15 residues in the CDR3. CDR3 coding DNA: TGTGCCAGCAGCTCCTCTAGCGGGGGTGACAATGAGCAGTTCTTC. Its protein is CASSSSSGGDNEQFF.

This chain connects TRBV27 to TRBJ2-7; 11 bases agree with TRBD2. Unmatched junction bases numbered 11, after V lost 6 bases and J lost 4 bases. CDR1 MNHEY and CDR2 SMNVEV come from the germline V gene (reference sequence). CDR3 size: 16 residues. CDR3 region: CASRPEGLAEKYEQYF. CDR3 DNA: TGTGCCAGCAGACCCGAGGGACTAGCGGAGAAATACGAGCAGTACTTC.

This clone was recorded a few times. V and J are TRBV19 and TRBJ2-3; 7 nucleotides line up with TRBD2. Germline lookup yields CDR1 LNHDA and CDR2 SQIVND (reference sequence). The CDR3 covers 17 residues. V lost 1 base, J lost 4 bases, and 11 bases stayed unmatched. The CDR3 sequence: CASSIGASGGGADTQYF. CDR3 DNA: TGTGCCAGTAGTATAGGGGCTAGCGGTGGAGGGGCAGATACGCAGTATTTT.

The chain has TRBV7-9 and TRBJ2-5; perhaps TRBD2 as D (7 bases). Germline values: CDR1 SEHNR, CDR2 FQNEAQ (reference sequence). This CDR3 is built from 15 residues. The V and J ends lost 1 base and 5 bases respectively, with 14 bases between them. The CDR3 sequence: CASSLEGGGEETQYF. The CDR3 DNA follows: TGTGCCAGCAGCTTAGAAGGAGGGGGGGAGGAGACCCAGTACTTC.

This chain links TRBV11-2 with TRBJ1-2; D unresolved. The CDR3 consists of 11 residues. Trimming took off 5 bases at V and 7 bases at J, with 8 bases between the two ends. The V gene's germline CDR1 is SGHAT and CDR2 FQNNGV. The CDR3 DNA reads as TGTGCCAGCAGCAACCCCGGTGGCTACACCTTC. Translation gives CASSNPGGYTF.

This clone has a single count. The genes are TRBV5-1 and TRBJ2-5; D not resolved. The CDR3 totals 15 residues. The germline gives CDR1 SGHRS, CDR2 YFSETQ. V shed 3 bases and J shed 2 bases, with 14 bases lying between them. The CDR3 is CASSSIGTDQETQYF. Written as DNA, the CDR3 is TGCGCCAGCAGCTCCATAGGCACAGATCAAGAGACCCAGTACTTC.

The CDR3 loop reads CASSSAPGLANTGELFF. The CDR3 DNA is TGTGCCAGCAGCTCCGCCCCGGGACTGGCGAACACCGGGGAGCTGTTTTTT. The chain recombines TRBV5-4 with TRBJ2-2, with D maybe TRBD2 (6 bases). This CDR3 has 17 amino acids. CDR1 and CDR2 from the germline V gene are SGHNT and YYREEE (reference sequence). Trimming stripped 3 bases from V and 0 bases from J, with 15 bases between.

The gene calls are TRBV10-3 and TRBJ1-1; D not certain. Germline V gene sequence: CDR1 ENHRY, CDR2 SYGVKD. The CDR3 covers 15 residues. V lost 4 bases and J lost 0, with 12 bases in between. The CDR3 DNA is TGTGCCATCAGTGTTTGGGCAGGTCTGAACACTGAAGCTTTCTTT. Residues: CAISVWAGLNTEAFF.

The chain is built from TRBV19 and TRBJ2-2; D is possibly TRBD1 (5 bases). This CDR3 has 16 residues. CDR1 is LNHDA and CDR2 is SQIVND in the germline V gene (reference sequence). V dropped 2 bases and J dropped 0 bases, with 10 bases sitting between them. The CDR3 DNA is TGTGCCAGTAGTATAAGTCAGGGCGCGAACACCGGGGAGCTGTTTTTT. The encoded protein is CASSISQGANTGELFF.

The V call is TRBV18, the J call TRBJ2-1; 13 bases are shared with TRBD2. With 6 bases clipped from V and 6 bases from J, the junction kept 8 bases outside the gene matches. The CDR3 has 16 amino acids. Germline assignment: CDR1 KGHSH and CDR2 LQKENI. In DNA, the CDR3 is TGTGCCAGCTCCTTAGGGGGGACTAGCGGGACCAATGAGCAGTTCTTC. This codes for CASSLGGTSGTNEQFF.

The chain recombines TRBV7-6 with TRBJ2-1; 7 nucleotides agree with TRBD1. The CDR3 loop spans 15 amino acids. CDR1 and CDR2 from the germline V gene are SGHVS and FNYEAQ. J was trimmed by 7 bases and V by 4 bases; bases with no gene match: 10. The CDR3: CASSSTSGQRNEQFF. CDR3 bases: TGTGCCAGCAGCTCGACCTCGGGACAGAGAAATGAGCAGTTCTTC.

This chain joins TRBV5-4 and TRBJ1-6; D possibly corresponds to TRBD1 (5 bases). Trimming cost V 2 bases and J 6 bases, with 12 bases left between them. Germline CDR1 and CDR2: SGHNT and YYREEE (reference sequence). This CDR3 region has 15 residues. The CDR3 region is CASSFSGVGNSPLHF. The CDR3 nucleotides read TGTGCCAGCAGCTTTTCGGGGGTAGGTAATTCACCCCTCCACTTT.

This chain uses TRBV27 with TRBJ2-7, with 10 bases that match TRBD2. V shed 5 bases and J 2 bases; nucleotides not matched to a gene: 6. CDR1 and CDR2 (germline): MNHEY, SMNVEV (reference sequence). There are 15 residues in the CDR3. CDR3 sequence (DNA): TGTGCCAGCAGTGGGATAGCGGGAGGTCCCTACGAGCAGTACTTC. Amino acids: CASSGIAGGPYEQYF.

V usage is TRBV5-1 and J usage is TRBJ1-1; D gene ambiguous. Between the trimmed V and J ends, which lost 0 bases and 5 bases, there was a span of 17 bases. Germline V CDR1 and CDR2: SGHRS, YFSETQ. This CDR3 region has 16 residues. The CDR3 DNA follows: TGCGCCAGCAGCTTGGTAGGGCAGGAGGTCGGGACTGAAGCTTTCTTT. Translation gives CASSLVGQEVGTEAFF.

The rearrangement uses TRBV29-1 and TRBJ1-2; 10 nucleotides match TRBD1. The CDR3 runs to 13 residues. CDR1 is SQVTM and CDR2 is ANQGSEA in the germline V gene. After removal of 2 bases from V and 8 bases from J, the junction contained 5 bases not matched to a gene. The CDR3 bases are TGCAGCGTTGAATGGGACAGGGGTTGGGGCTACACCTTC. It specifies CSVEWDRGWGYTF.

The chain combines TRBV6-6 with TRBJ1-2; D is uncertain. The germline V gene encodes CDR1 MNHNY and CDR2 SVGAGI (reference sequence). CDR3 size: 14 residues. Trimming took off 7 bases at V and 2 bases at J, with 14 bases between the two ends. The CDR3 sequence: CASISVGSNYGYTF. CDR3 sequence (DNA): TGTGCCAGCATCTCGGTGGGGAGCAACTATGGCTACACCTTC.

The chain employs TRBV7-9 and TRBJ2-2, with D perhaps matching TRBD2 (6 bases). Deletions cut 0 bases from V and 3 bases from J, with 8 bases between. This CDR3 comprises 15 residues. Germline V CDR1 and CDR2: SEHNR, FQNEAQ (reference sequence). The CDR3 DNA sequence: TGTGCCAGCAGCTTAGCGGCGGGATACACCGGGGAGCTGTTTTTT. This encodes CASSLAAGYTGELFF.

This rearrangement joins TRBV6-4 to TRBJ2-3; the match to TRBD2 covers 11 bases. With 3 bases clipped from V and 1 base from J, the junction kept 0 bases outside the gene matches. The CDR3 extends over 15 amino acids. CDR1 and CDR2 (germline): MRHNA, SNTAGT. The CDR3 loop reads CASSETSGGTDTQYF. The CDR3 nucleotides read TGTGCCAGCAGTGAGACTAGCGGGGGCACAGATACGCAGTATTTT.

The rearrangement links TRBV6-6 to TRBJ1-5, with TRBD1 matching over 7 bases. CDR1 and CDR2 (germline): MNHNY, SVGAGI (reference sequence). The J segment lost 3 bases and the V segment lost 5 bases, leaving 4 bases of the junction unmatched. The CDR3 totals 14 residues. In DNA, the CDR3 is TGTGCCAGCAGTGGGACAGCCTACAATCAGCCCCAGCATTTT. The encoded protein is CASSGTAYNQPQHF.

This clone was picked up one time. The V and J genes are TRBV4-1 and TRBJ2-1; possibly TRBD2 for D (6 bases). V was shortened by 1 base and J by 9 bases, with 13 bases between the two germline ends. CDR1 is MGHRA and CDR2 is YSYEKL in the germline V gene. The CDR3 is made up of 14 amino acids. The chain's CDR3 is CASSQGGRYGEQFF. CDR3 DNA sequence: TGCGCCAGCAGCCAAGGGGGGAGGTATGGTGAGCAGTTCTTC.

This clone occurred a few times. The CDR3 sequence: CASSVFGGAGETQYF. The CDR3 bases are TGTGCCAGCAGCGTCTTCGGGGGGGCCGGAGAGACCCAGTACTTC. The chain uses TRBV9 and TRBJ2-5; 8 bases match TRBD2. The germline V gene has CDR1 SGDLS and CDR2 YYNGEE. This CDR3 region has 15 residues. V was clipped by 2 bases and J by 4 bases; unmatched bases: 7. The full variable domain, completed using reference TRBV9 and TRBJ2-5, is DSGVTQTPKHLITATGQRVTLRCSPRSGDLSVYWYQQSLDQGLQFLIQYYNGEERAKGNILERFSAQQFPDLHSELNLSSLELGDSALYFCASSVFGGAGETQYFGPGTRLLVL.

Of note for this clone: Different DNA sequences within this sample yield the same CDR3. Here the CDR3 DNA reads TGTGCCAGCAGCCAAGATAACGAGGGGGCGGGTGGGCCGCGGGAGACCCAGTACTTC. This translates into CASSQDNEGAGGPRETQYF. The chain joins TRBV4-2 to TRBJ2-5; TRBD1 matches at 7 bases. Per germline, CDR1 LGHNA and CDR2 YNFKEQ. The CDR3 sequence is 19 residues long. V lost 0 bases and J lost 5; bases outside the gene matches: 18.

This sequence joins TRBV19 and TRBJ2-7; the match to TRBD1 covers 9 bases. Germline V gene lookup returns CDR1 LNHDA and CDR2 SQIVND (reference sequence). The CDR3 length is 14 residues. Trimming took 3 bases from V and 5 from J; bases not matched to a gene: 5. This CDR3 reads CASSIPGQGNEQYF. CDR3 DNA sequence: TGTGCCAGTAGTATCCCGGGACAGGGCAACGAGCAGTACTTC.

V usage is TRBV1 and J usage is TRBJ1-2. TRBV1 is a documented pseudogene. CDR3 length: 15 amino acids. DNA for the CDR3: TGCACCAGCAGCACGCACCCCGGGGGTGGCTATGGCTACACCTTC. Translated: CTSSTHPGGGYGYTF.